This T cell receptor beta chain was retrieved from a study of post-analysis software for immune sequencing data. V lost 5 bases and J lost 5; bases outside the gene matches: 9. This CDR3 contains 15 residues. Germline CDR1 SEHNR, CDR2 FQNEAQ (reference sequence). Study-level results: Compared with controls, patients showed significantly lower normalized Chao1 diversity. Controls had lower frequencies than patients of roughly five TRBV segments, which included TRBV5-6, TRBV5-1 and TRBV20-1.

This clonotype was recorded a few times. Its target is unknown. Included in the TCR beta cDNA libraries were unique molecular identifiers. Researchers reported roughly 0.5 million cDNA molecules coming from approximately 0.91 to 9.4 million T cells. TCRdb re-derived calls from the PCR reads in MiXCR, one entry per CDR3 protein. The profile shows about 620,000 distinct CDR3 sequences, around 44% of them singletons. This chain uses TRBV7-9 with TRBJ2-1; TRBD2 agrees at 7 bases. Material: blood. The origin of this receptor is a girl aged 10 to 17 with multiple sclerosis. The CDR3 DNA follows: TGTGCCAGCAGCGCCAGCGGGGTGGGTGACAATGAGCAGTTCTTC. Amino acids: CASSASGVGDNEQFF.